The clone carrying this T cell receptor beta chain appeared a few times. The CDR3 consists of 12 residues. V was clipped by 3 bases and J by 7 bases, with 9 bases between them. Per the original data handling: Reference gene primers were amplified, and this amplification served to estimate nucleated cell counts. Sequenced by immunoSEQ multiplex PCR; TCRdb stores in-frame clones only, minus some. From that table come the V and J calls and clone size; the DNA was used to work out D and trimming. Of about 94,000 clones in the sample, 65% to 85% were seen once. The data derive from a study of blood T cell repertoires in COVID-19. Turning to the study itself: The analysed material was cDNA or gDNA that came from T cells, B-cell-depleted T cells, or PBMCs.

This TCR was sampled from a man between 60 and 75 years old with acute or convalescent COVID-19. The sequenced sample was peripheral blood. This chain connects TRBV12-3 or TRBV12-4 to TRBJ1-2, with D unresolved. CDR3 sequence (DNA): TGTGCCAGCAGTTTTAGTTTATCTGGCTACACCTTC. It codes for CASSFSLSGYTF.